This T cell receptor beta chain is from a study of shared clonotypes between healthy human individuals. This clone was recorded once. Data came from immunoSEQ multiplex PCR; TCRdb stores just in-frame clones and leaves some out. The profile shows about 690,000 clones, 80% to 95% of them singletons. CDR3 size: 11 residues. Germline CDR1 reads SEHNR; CDR2 reads FQNEAQ (reference sequence). Trimming stripped 8 bases from V and 8 bases from J, with 10 bases between. Sequences were obtained from memory CD8+ T cells from PBMCs. Noted subset: CD45RO+ cells pooled with CCR7-negative TemRA cells. The chain couples TRBV7-9 to TRBJ2-1; TRBD2 is a possible D gene (5 bases). The receptor's source is a man aged 18 to 29 in good health. Some clones in this sample may be carry-over from other donors' samples. The CDR3: CASAGLDEQFF. The CDR3 nucleotides are TGTGCCAGCGCGGGTCTGGATGAGCAGTTCTTC.